The 14 T cell receptor beta chains presented below share a single source sample, sequenced in a study of T cells in Graves' hyperthyroidism and ophthalmopathy (dated by TCRdb to the late 2010s). Library creation used multiplex PCR. Sequencing used an Illumina HiSeq 2000. The TCR beta CDR3 regions were amplified from the RNA transcripts. The first round of RT-PCR for the TCR CDR3 was performed with the HTBI primer set and the Qiagen OneStep RT-PCR kit. Clones were called with MiXCR by TCRdb after fastp trimmed the public reads at Q25, and only in-frame beta chains were retained. Every CDR3 protein is listed once, alongside the most common genes and DNA of its rows. The sample table contains around 540,000 distinct CDR3 sequences; only one count was recorded for more than 15% of them. The ten biggest clones cover about 31% of the sample. Sequencing used blood. These receptors were taken from a woman younger than 45 with Graves' ophthalmopathy.

This clonotype turned up a few times. This chain uses TRBV4-1 with TRBJ1-1; D call uncertain. The CDR3 is 16 residues long. V lost 1 base and J lost 0, with 12 bases in between. The germline V gene has CDR1 MGHRA and CDR2 YSYEKL. CDR3 sequence: CASSQGGGLLNTEAFF. The CDR3 DNA is TGCGCCAGCAGCCAAGGAGGAGGACTATTGAACACTGAAGCTTTCTTT.

The chain has TRBV2 and TRBJ2-7; unclear D gene. CDR3 size: 11 residues. CDR1 and CDR2 (germline): SNHLY, FYNNEI. With 11 bases removed from V and 3 bases from J, the gap between germline ends came to 11 bases. This CDR3 is CAESTFYEQYF. For the CDR3, the DNA is TGTGCCGAAAGTACCTTCTACGAGCAGTACTTC.

The chain is built from TRBV27 and TRBJ2-7; 8 nucleotides match TRBD2. The CDR3 extends over 15 amino acids. Germline values: CDR1 MNHEY, CDR2 SMNVEV (reference sequence). The V gene end was trimmed by 5 bases and the J gene end by 3 bases; junction bases not matched to a gene: 9. In DNA, the CDR3 is TGTGCCAGCAGTCCACCGCCGGGACTAGGCTACGAGCAGTACTTC. This codes for CASSPPPGLGYEQYF.

This clonotype was found a few times. The rearrangement joins TRBV18 to TRBJ1-4; no clear D gene. Germline CDR1 and CDR2: KGHSH and LQKENI. V lost 6 bases and J lost 0, with 8 bases in between. There are 14 residues in the CDR3. For the CDR3, the DNA is TGTGCCAGCTCCCCGCGAGCAACTAATGAAAAACTGTTTTTT. Translation gives CASSPRATNEKLFF.

This clonotype was counted ten times or more. This sequence joins TRBV7-2 and TRBJ2-3; 11 bases agree with TRBD2. This CDR3 comprises 15 residues. J lost 4 bases, V lost 1 base, and 1 base had no gene match. The V gene's germline CDR1 is SGHTA and CDR2 FQGNSA. CDR3 in DNA: TGTGCCAGCAGCTTAGTAGCGGGAGGGCCAGATACGCAGTATTTT. It yields the protein CASSLVAGGPDTQYF.

This clonotype was seen more than once but under ten times. The chain couples TRBV9 to TRBJ2-5, with unresolved D. The germline V gene encodes CDR1 SGDLS and CDR2 YYNGEE. Trimming left V 4 bases short and J 5 bases short, with 15 bases between. This CDR3 has 14 residues. CDR3 bases: TGTGCCAGCAGCCCAACGCAAAGACGGGAGACCCAGTACTTC. It translates to CASSPTQRRETQYF. Supplemented by reference TRBV9 and TRBJ2-5, the full variable domain reads DSGVTQTPKHLITATGQRVTLRCSPRSGDLSVYWYQQSLDQGLQFLIQYYNGEERAKGNILERFSAQQFPDLHSELNLSSLELGDSALYFCASSPTQRRETQYFGPGTRLLVL.

V gene TRBV24-1 combines with J gene TRBJ2-7; D possibly corresponds to TRBD2 (5 bases). Germline V gives CDR1 KGHDR, CDR2 SFDVKD. Trimming took 5 bases from V and 0 from J, leaving 7 bases between them. CDR3 size: 13 residues. The CDR3 DNA reads TGTGCCACCAGTGTTCGGGGCTCCTACGAGCAGTACTTC. Translating it yields CATSVRGSYEQYF.

The rearrangement joins TRBV6-2 or TRBV6-3 to TRBJ2-4, with unresolved D. This CDR3 region has 15 residues. V lost 0 bases and J lost 6, with 12 bases in between. CDR1 and CDR2 from the germline V gene are MNHEY and SVGEGT. The CDR3 bases are TGTGCCAGCAGTTACTCGGCCTCGACTGGAAACATTCAGTACTTC. This gives the protein CASSYSASTGNIQYF.

The chain has TRBV30 and TRBJ1-4; 8 nucleotides agree with TRBD1. Germline V CDR1 and CDR2: GTSNPN, SVGIG (reference sequence). J was trimmed by 3 bases and V by 5 bases; bases with no gene match: 2. This CDR3 has 13 amino acids. The CDR3 sequence is CAWQGASNEKLFF. In nucleotides, the CDR3 is TGTGCCTGGCAGGGGGCGTCTAATGAAAAACTGTTTTTT. Full variable domain (missing parts from reference TRBV30 and TRBJ1-4): SQTIHQWPATLVQPVGSPLSLECTVEGTSNPNLYWYRQAAGRGLQLLFYSVGIGQISSEVPQNLSASRPQDRQFILSSKKLLLSDSGFYLCAWQGASNEKLFFGSGTQLSVL.

This clonotype appeared a few times. V usage is TRBV15 and J usage is TRBJ1-5; D is ambiguous. V lost 1 base to trimming and J lost 9 bases, with 13 bases between them. The CDR3 contains 14 residues. Germline loops: CDR1 LNHNV, CDR2 YYDKDF (reference sequence). The CDR3 sequence is CATSRVGVEGPQHF. DNA for the CDR3: TGTGCCACCAGCAGAGTCGGAGTGGAGGGGCCCCAGCATTTT.

This clonotype came up a few times. A clone one base away is much larger, so this may be a read error. CDR3: CASSVRIYGNEQFF. For the CDR3, the DNA is TGTGCCAGCAGTGTCCGCATTTACGGGAATGAGCAGTTCTTC. The genes are TRBV2 and TRBJ2-1; D remains ambiguous. The CDR3 has 14 residues. Germline lookup yields CDR1 SNHLY and CDR2 FYNNEI. V lost 4 bases to trimming and J lost 7 bases, with 14 bases between them.

This clonotype was seen repeatedly, ten times or more. The chain has TRBV14 and TRBJ1-1, with a tentative D call TRBD1 (6 bases). The CDR3 runs 19 residues. The V gene's germline CDR1 is SGHDN and CDR2 FVKESK. V was pared by 1 base and J by 3 bases, with 24 bases between. The CDR3 DNA follows: TGTGCCAGCAGCCAAGCGGAATGGCAGGCCTCCTGGGGGCACACTGAAGCTTTCTTT. Its translation is CASSQAEWQASWGHTEAFF.

There are many counts of this clonotype. The chain recombines TRBV7-9 with TRBJ1-1, with D possibly TRBD1 on 6 matching bases. The CDR3 consists of 15 residues. Per the germline V gene, CDR1 is SEHNR and CDR2 is FQNEAQ (reference sequence). With 2 bases removed from V and 1 base from J, the gap between germline ends came to 11 bases. For the CDR3, the DNA is TGTGCCAGCAGCTTACAACAGGGCACGAACACTGAAGCTTTCTTT. Its protein is CASSLQQGTNTEAFF.

The sample holds many counts of this clonotype. This sequence joins TRBV30 and TRBJ2-5; a possible D gene is TRBD2 (5 bases). The V end lost 3 bases, the J end lost 5 bases, and 13 bases lay between the germline ends. Germline lookup yields CDR1 GTSNPN and CDR2 SVGIG (reference sequence). The CDR3 covers 13 residues. For the CDR3, the DNA is TGTGCCTGGAGCCCACCGGGAAGGGAGACCCAGTACTTC. Residues: CAWSPPGRETQYF.